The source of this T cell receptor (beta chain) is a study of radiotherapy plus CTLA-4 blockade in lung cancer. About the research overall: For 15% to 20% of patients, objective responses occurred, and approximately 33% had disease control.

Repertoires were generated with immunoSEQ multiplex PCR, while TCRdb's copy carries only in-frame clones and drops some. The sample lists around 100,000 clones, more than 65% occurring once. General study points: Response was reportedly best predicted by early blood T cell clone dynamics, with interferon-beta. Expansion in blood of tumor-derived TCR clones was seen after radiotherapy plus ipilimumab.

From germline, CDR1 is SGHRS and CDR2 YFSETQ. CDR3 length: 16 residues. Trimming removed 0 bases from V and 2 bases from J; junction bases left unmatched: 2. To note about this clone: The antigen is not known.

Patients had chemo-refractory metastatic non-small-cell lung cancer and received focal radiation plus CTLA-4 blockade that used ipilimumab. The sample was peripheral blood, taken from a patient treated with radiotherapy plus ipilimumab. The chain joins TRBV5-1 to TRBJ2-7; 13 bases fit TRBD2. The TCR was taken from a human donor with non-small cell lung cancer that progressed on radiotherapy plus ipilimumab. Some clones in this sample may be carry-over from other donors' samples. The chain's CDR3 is CASSLGTSGGTYEQYF. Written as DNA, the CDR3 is TGCGCCAGCAGCTTGGGGACTAGCGGGGGTACCTACGAGCAGTACTTC.